The rows below give T cell receptor beta chains drawn from one sample of a study of blood T cell repertoires in COVID-19. Some clones are missing from TCRdb's copy, which holds only in-frame ones; the method was immunoSEQ multiplex PCR. The sample yields some 240,000 clones, around nine tenths seen once. The sequencing sample was made of peripheral blood. The receptors shown here come from a woman between 70 and 85 years old with COVID-19, enrolled during active disease. Each CDR3 is given with its conserved first and last residue. Each record gives: J gene, D gene, V gene, CDR3 length, clone size, CDR3 DNA, CDR3 protein. The D gene is left open where the match is weak. Where a row states a size, it is once, few, many or the class of an expanded clone; other rows omit it.

J gene: TRBJ1-4
D gene: NA
V gene: TRBV28
CDR3 length: 15
clone size: NA
CDR3 DNA: TGTGCCAGCACCGTAAGTGGAGGGCTCAATGAAAAACTGTTTTTT
CDR3 protein: CASTVSGGLNEKLFF

J gene: TRBJ2-2
D gene: NA
V gene: TRBV4-3
CDR3 length: 17
clone size: NA
CDR3 DNA: TGCGCCAGCAGCCGTAAAGATGGCAGGGCATTTACCGGGGAGCTGTTTTTT
CDR3 protein: CASSRKDGRAFTGELFF

J gene: TRBJ1-2
D gene: TRBD1
V gene: TRBV18
CDR3 length: 14
clone size: NA
CDR3 DNA: TGTGCCAGCTCACCGGGACAGCCTTTTTATGGCTACACCTTC
CDR3 protein: CASSPGQPFYGYTF

J gene: TRBJ2-7
D gene: TRBD1
V gene: TRBV7-2
CDR3 length: 14
clone size: many
CDR3 DNA: TGTGCCAGCAGCTACGGACAGGGAACCTACGAGCAGTACTTC
CDR3 protein: CASSYGQGTYEQYF

J gene: TRBJ2-1
D gene: TRBD1
V gene: TRBV28
CDR3 length: 15
clone size: NA
CDR3 DNA: TGTGCCAGCAACCAAATAGGGACAGTCTACAATGAGCAGTTCTTC
CDR3 protein: CASNQIGTVYNEQFF

J gene: TRBJ1-1
D gene: NA
V gene: TRBV11-2
CDR3 length: 13
clone size: NA
CDR3 DNA: TGTGCCAGCAGCCCGGGGGGGGCCACTGAAGCTTTCTTT
CDR3 protein: CASSPGGATEAFF

J gene: TRBJ1-6
D gene: NA
V gene: TRBV7-2
CDR3 length: 12
clone size: NA
CDR3 DNA: TGTGCCAGCAGCTTAATAAATTCACCCCTCCACTTT
CDR3 protein: CASSLINSPLHF

J gene: TRBJ2-3
D gene: TRBD2
V gene: TRBV6-4
CDR3 length: 16
clone size: once
CDR3 DNA: TGTGCCAGCAGTCCCCAACTAGCGGGAGCGTCTGGGGCGCAGTATTTT
CDR3 protein: CASSPQLAGASGAQYF

J gene: TRBJ1-5
D gene: TRBD1
V gene: TRBV28
CDR3 length: 15
clone size: NA
CDR3 DNA: TGTGCCAGCAGCGCCGCCGGGACAGCGGAGCAGCCCCAGCATTTT
CDR3 protein: CASSAAGTAEQPQHF

J gene: TRBJ1-2
D gene: NA
V gene: TRBV5-4
CDR3 length: 13
clone size: NA
CDR3 DNA: TGTGCCAGCAGCCCCTCGGAGATCTATGGCTACACCTTC
CDR3 protein: CASSPSEIYGYTF

J gene: TRBJ2-5
D gene: NA
V gene: TRBV9
CDR3 length: 14
clone size: once
CDR3 DNA: TGTGCCAGCAGCGTAGGAGGAGATCTAGAGACCCAGTACTTC
CDR3 protein: CASSVGGDLETQYF

J gene: TRBJ2-7
D gene: TRBD1
V gene: TRBV7-2
CDR3 length: 15
clone size: NA
CDR3 DNA: TGTGCCAGCAGCTTCGGGACAGGGAGCTCCTACGAGCAGTACTTC
CDR3 protein: CASSFGTGSSYEQYF

J gene: TRBJ2-1
D gene: NA
V gene: TRBV28
CDR3 length: 13
clone size: NA
CDR3 DNA: TGTGCCAGCAGTTTACCCACCGGGAATGAGCAGTTCTTC
CDR3 protein: CASSLPTGNEQFF

J gene: TRBJ2-3
D gene: NA
V gene: TRBV15
CDR3 length: 14
clone size: NA
CDR3 DNA: TGTGCCACCAGCAGACAACTAAGCACAGATACGCAGTATTTT
CDR3 protein: CATSRQLSTDTQYF

J gene: TRBJ2-2
D gene: TRBD2
V gene: TRBV7-3
CDR3 length: 15
clone size: NA
CDR3 DNA: TGTGCCAGCAGCTTACCTAGCGGGATAACCGGGGAGCTGTTTTTT
CDR3 protein: CASSLPSGITGELFF

J gene: TRBJ2-7
D gene: NA
V gene: TRBV25-1
CDR3 length: 14
clone size: NA
CDR3 DNA: TGTGCCAGCAGTGATTGGGGCGACAGCTACGAGCAGTACTTC
CDR3 protein: CASSDWGDSYEQYF

J gene: TRBJ2-2
D gene: NA
V gene: TRBV7-6
CDR3 length: 16
clone size: NA
CDR3 DNA: TGTGCCAGCAGCTTAGGTATCCGGGTGAACACCGGGGAGCTGTTTTTT
CDR3 protein: CASSLGIRVNTGELFF

J gene: TRBJ2-7
D gene: TRBD1
V gene: TRBV7-9
CDR3 length: 15
clone size: NA
CDR3 DNA: TGTGCCAGCAGTACCGGGACAGCTAACCCCTACGAGCAGTACTTC
CDR3 protein: CASSTGTANPYEQYF

J gene: TRBJ2-3
D gene: TRBD1
V gene: TRBV11-3
CDR3 length: 17
clone size: NA
CDR3 DNA: TGTGCCAGCAGTCCTTCACAGGGGTTCAGTTTAGCAGATACGCAGTATTTT
CDR3 protein: CASSPSQGFSLADTQYF

J gene: TRBJ2-1
D gene: TRBD1
V gene: TRBV2
CDR3 length: 13
clone size: NA
CDR3 DNA: TGTGCCACCTGGAGGCAGGGGGCCAATGAGCAGTTCTTC
CDR3 protein: CATWRQGANEQFF

J gene: TRBJ2-2
D gene: NA
V gene: TRBV19
CDR3 length: 13
clone size: NA
CDR3 DNA: TGTGCCAGTAGTATAGGGAGAACAGGGGAGCTGTTTTTT
CDR3 protein: CASSIGRTGELFF

J gene: TRBJ1-5
D gene: NA
V gene: TRBV3-1/TRBV3-2
CDR3 length: 14
clone size: NA
CDR3 DNA: TGTGCCAGCAGCCGGACAGCCTTTAATCAGCCCCAGCATTTT
CDR3 protein: CASSRTAFNQPQHF

J gene: TRBJ2-7
D gene: NA
V gene: TRBV6-5
CDR3 length: 13
clone size: NA
CDR3 DNA: TGTGCCAGCAGCCGAAAAAGAGACTACGAGCAGTACTTC
CDR3 protein: CASSRKRDYEQYF

J gene: TRBJ2-1
D gene: TRBD1
V gene: TRBV11-3
CDR3 length: 14
clone size: NA
CDR3 DNA: TGTGCCAGCAGCTCGGGACAGTCCTACAATGAGCAGTTCTTC
CDR3 protein: CASSSGQSYNEQFF